The rows below give T cell receptor beta chains drawn from one sample of a study of sequential checkpoint blockade in melanoma. Using immunoSEQ multiplex PCR, the repertoire was profiled, and TCRdb retains in-frame clones only, with some absent. The data contain 3,200 or so clones, approximately 54% of them singletons. The sample was CD8+ T cells sorted from blood (inferred from file names), taken from a patient given nivolumab and ipilimumab in sequence. These receptors came from a human donor with melanoma. Both conserved end residues are part of each CDR3. D genes are given only for firm matches. Clone size appears in some rows only: once, few, many, or a class for an expanded clone.

NA	TRBV11-2	NA	TRBJ2-7	CASSFHRTYEQYF	TGTGCCAGCAGCTTTCACAGGACCTACGAGCAGTACTTC
NA	TRBV5-6	NA	TRBJ1-1	CASSLAPTEAFF	TGTGCCAGCAGCTTGGCCCCGACTGAAGCTTTCTTT
NA	TRBV21-1	NA	TRBJ2-4	CASSKHCRPSRGLAKNIQYF	TGTGCCAGCAGCAAACATTGTCGCCCCTCGCGGGGATTAGCCAAAAACATTCAGTACTTC
NA	TRBV21-1	few	TRBJ2-1	CASSIRVATPSDNEQFF	TGTGCCAGCAGTATCAGAGTAGCTACACCATCCGACAATGAGCAGTTCTTC
TRBD1	TRBV7-9	NA	TRBJ2-4	CASSLLGQGQKNIQYF	TGTGCCAGCAGCTTATTGGGACAGGGCCAAAAAAACATTCAGTACTTC
TRBD2	TRBV11-3	few	TRBJ2-1	CASSLDQEGSGLHNEQFF	TGTGCCAGCAGCTTAGATCAGGAGGGTAGCGGGTTACACAATGAGCAGTTCTTC
NA	TRBV11-3	few	TRBJ2-1	CASSPPAGGAEQFF	TGTGCCAGCAGCCCCCCGGCGGGCGGGGCTGAGCAGTTCTTC
NA	TRBV9	NA	TRBJ2-3	CASSAALWEEDTQYF	TGTGCCAGCAGCGCCGCCCTTTGGGAGGAGGATACGCAGTATTTT
TRBD2	TRBV7-2	once	TRBJ2-7	CASSSRTSGLYEQYF	TGTGCCAGCAGCAGCAGGACTAGCGGGCTGTACGAGCAGTACTTC
TRBD1	TRBV5-1	NA	TRBJ1-6	CASSIGGDNSPLHF	TGCGCCAGCAGCATAGGGGGCGATAATTCACCCCTCCACTTT
TRBD1	TRBV27	few	TRBJ2-5	CASSPGQGGETQYF	TGTGCCAGCAGTCCGGGACAGGGAGGGGAGACCCAGTACTTC
TRBD2	TRBV13	NA	TRBJ2-1	CASSLSSSGGGHEQFF	TGTGCCAGCAGCTTATCCTCTAGCGGGGGAGGTCATGAGCAGTTCTTC
NA	TRBV5-8	few	TRBJ1-5	CASSLAGENQPQHF	TGTGCCAGCAGCTTGGCAGGGGAGAATCAGCCCCAGCATTTT
NA	TRBV5-1	once	TRBJ2-7	CASSSGELSYEQYF	TGCGCCAGCAGCTCAGGGGAGCTTTCCTACGAGCAGTACTTC
NA	TRBV5-1	NA	TRBJ2-7	CASSLLGSGPEQYF	TGCGCCAGCAGCTTGCTCGGGAGTGGCCCCGAGCAGTACTTC
TRBD1	TRBV19	NA	TRBJ1-1	CASRTGFTEAFF	TGTGCCAGTAGGACAGGGTTCACTGAAGCTTTCTTT
TRBD2	TRBV19	NA	TRBJ2-1	CASSTSLPAGLYSSYNEQFF	TGTGCCAGTAGTACCTCCCTGCCAGCGGGACTATATAGCTCCTACAATGAGCAGTTCTTC
NA	TRBV5-1	NA	TRBJ2-7	CASKDPGALLPEQYF	TGCGCCAGCAAGGACCCAGGGGCGCTACTACCCGAGCAGTACTTC
NA	TRBV29-1	NA	TRBJ1-1	CSVRQDLNTEAFF	TGCAGCGTCCGACAGGACCTGAACACTGAAGCTTTCTTT
NA	TRBV27	few	TRBJ1-3	CASSLSPGYTIYF	TGTGCCAGCAGTTTATCGCCAGGTTACACCATATATTTT
TRBD2	TRBV7-6	few	TRBJ2-5	CASSLGWTSGRSELETQYF	TGTGCCAGCAGCCTTGGTTGGACTAGCGGGAGGTCGGAGTTGGAGACCCAGTACTTC
TRBD2	TRBV7-8	NA	TRBJ2-5	CASTTSGSKTQYF	TGTGCCAGCACCACTAGCGGGAGTAAGACCCAGTACTTC
TRBD2	TRBV29-1	NA	TRBJ2-5	CSVERGGQETQYF	TGCAGCGTTGAACGGGGGGGGCAAGAGACCCAGTACTTC
TRBD2	TRBV18	large	TRBJ2-1	CASSPDPGGTYNEQFF	TGTGCCAGCTCACCAGACCCGGGGGGGACCTACAATGAGCAGTTCTTC
TRBD1	TRBV6-5	NA	TRBJ1-2	CASSPKTGAAYGYTF	TGTGCCAGCAGTCCCAAGACAGGGGCTGCCTATGGCTACACCTTC
TRBD1	TRBV27	NA	TRBJ2-1	CASSSGQGNGNEQFF	TGTGCCAGCAGTTCGGGACAGGGTAACGGCAATGAGCAGTTCTTC
NA	TRBV25-1	NA	TRBJ1-2	CASSTTGSSPYGYTF	TGTGCCAGCAGTACAACGGGTTCCTCTCCCTATGGCTACACCTTC
NA	TRBV21-1	few	TRBJ2-1	CASSKAPRVPTGREGRYNEQFF	TGTGCCAGCAGCAAAGCCCCTCGTGTCCCGACTGGGCGGGAGGGCCGCTACAATGAGCAGTTCTTC
NA	TRBV5-1	NA	TRBJ2-1	CASSLDTPHYNEQFF	TGCGCCAGCAGCTTGGACACCCCCCACTACAATGAGCAGTTCTTC
NA	TRBV11-2	NA	TRBJ2-7	CASTCLTCEEQYF	TGTGCCAGCACCTGTCTAACTTGCGAGGAGCAGTACTTC
NA	TRBV19	NA	TRBJ2-5	CASSDPVATAEGETQYF	TGTGCCAGTAGTGATCCCGTGGCCACCGCGGAGGGGGAGACCCAGTACTTC
TRBD1	TRBV30	NA	TRBJ2-7	CALTDRVSYEQYF	TGTGCCCTTACCGACAGGGTCTCCTACGAGCAGTACTTC
NA	TRBV19	NA	TRBJ2-7	CASSLQGNTYEQYF	TGTGCCAGTTCTTTACAGGGAAACACCTACGAGCAGTACTTC